Presented here are 15 T cell receptor beta chains from one specimen sequenced in a study of identical twins. TCRdb analysed the 5' RACE reads with MiXCR anew, one entry per CDR3 protein. The sample gives around 490,000 distinct CDR3 sequences, roughly an eighth of which show up once; approximately 0.98% is in the top ten. The data were also submitted as part of a second study, on yellow fever vaccine responses in identical twins.

The sequenced sample consisted of CD4+ T cells sorted from blood. The receptors come from a woman between 18 and 29 years old in good health.

This clonotype was picked up a small number of times. The chain joins TRBV5-6 to TRBJ2-7; 10 bases align to TRBD1. The CDR3 runs to 15 residues. J was trimmed by 2 bases and V by 1 base; bases with no gene match: 3. Germline V gene lookup returns CDR1 SGHDT and CDR2 YYEEEE. The CDR3 region is CASSLIGQGAYEQYF. The DNA for the CDR3 is TGTGCCAGCAGCTTGATCGGACAGGGGGCCTACGAGCAGTACTTC.

The chain has TRBV5-4 and TRBJ2-3, with TRBD2 matching over 7 bases. In germline, CDR1 is SGHNT, CDR2 YYREEE (reference sequence). This CDR3 comprises 15 residues. V was clipped by 4 bases and J by 6 bases; unmatched bases: 11. DNA for the CDR3: TGTGCCAGCAGCGGCTATCCGGGGGGAGAGGATACGCAGTATTTT. Residues: CASSGYPGGEDTQYF.

The chain is built from TRBV28 and TRBJ2-2, with D tentatively TRBD1 (6 bases). The CDR3 is 18 residues long. Germline CDR1 and CDR2: MDHEN and SYDVKM. V was shortened by 1 base and J by 4 bases, with 19 bases between the two germline ends. DNA of the CDR3: TGTGCCAGCAGTTTATCACCCCTCGCAGGGGCGCCCACCGGGGAGCTGTTTTTT. Protein product: CASSLSPLAGAPTGELFF.

The chain combines TRBV28 with TRBJ2-7; TRBD2 might be the D (6 bases). Germline V gene data show CDR1 as MDHEN and CDR2 as SYDVKM. The CDR3 consists of 13 residues. V lost 8 bases to trimming and J lost 4 bases, with 15 bases between them. CDR3 nucleotides: TGTGCCAGCTTAGACCCCCGGGGGTACGAGCAGTACTTC. As protein: CASLDPRGYEQYF.

The DNA of the CDR3 is TGTGCCAGCAGAAAGTACGGACTAGCGGGGGGGCTCTCCTACAATGAGCAGTTCTTC. Its protein product is CASRKYGLAGGLSYNEQFF. This chain joins TRBV6-1 and TRBJ2-1; TRBD2 matches at 15 bases. J gave up 0 bases and V 6 bases, and 9 bases lay outside the gene matches. Per germline, CDR1 MNHNS and CDR2 SASEGT. The CDR3 runs 19 residues.

The V and J genes are TRBV19 and TRBJ2-1, with TRBD1 as a possible D gene (5 bases). With 7 bases removed from V and 15 bases from J, the gap between germline ends came to 16 bases. The CDR3 sequence is 11 residues long. Germline assignment: CDR1 LNHDA and CDR2 SQIVND (reference sequence). CDR3 in amino acids: CASTQERGPFF. CDR3 DNA sequence: TGTGCCAGTACCCAGGAAAGGGGTCCGTTCTTC. Full variable domain (outside the CDR3, taken from reference TRBV19 and TRBJ2-1): DGGITQSPKYLFRKEGQNVTLSCEQNLNHDAMYWYRQDPGQGLRLIYYSQIVNDFQKGDIAEGYSVSREKKESFPLTVTSAQKNPTAFYLCASTQERGPFFGPGTRLTVL.

The chain employs TRBV5-4 and TRBJ2-3; unclear D gene. The CDR3 sequence is 15 residues long. The germline V gene has CDR1 SGHNT and CDR2 YYREEE (reference sequence). V lost 1 base, J lost 1 base, and 10 bases lay in between. DNA of the CDR3: TGTGCCAGCAGCTTGCAGGTACCCGGCACAGATACGCAGTATTTT. Protein: CASSLQVPGTDTQYF.

This clonotype was found many times. The V gene is TRBV29-1, the J gene TRBJ2-5, with D possibly matching TRBD1 (6 bases). V was trimmed by 1 base and J by 7 bases, leaving 19 bases between them. Per the germline V gene, CDR1 is SQVTM and CDR2 is ANQGSEA. The CDR3 runs 15 residues. The CDR3 DNA reads TGCAGCGTTGAAGTAGACGAGACAAGGGGGAGGACCCAGTACTTC. Its protein is CSVEVDETRGRTQYF.

Only a few counts were recorded for this clonotype. The V and J genes are TRBV6-5 and TRBJ2-5; unclear D gene. The CDR3 length is 11 residues. Per germline, CDR1 MNHEY and CDR2 SVGAGI. Trimming cost V 6 bases and J 5 bases, with 7 bases left between them. The CDR3 loop is CASSGHETQYF. CDR3 coding DNA: TGTGCCAGCAGCGGCCATGAGACCCAGTACTTC.

This clonotype turned up a few times. The V and J genes are TRBV29-1 and TRBJ1-2; no firm D call. Trimming left V 2 bases short and J 0 bases short, with 4 bases between. The CDR3 covers 12 residues. Germline V gene data show CDR1 as SQVTM and CDR2 as ANQGSEA. In DNA, the CDR3 is TGCAGCGTTGAATCAGCTAACTATGGCTACACCTTC. Translating gives CSVESANYGYTF.

This rearrangement joins TRBV3-1 to TRBJ2-7, with unresolved D. The CDR3 sequence is 12 residues long. The V end was cut by 4 bases, the J end by 7 bases, with 11 bases between. CDR1 is LGHDT and CDR2 is YNNKEL in the germline V gene (reference sequence). CDR3 protein: CASSLYKQEQYF. The CDR3 coding sequence is TGTGCCAGCAGCCTCTACAAGCAGGAGCAGTACTTC.

In its sample, this clonotype was seen a few times. The chain couples TRBV5-5 to TRBJ2-3; TRBD1 matches 7 bases. V was pared by 4 bases and J by 2 bases, with 7 bases of the junction left unmatched. This CDR3 comprises 15 residues. Germline loops: CDR1 SGHKS, CDR2 YYEKEE (reference sequence). CDR3 DNA sequence: TGTGCCAGCAGCCGGGGACAGCAAATCACAGATACGCAGTATTTT. As protein: CASSRGQQITDTQYF.

This clonotype occurred many times. This chain links TRBV4-3 with TRBJ2-1; 7 nucleotides match TRBD1. From germline, CDR1 is LGHNA and CDR2 YSLEER. V trimming: 1 base; J trimming: 4 bases; junction bases outside the gene matches: 4. The CDR3 has 15 amino acids. DNA of the CDR3: TGCGCCAGCAGCCAAGGAGGGGGCCAGTACAATGAGCAGTTCTTC. Amino acid sequence: CASSQGGGQYNEQFF.

Ten or more counts support this clonotype. This rearrangement joins TRBV25-1 to TRBJ2-2; D is uncertain. The germline gives CDR1 MGHDK, CDR2 SYGVNS. This CDR3 region has 15 residues. V was pared by 5 bases and J by 6 bases, with 16 bases between. The CDR3 sequence is CASSHQNKISGELFF. As DNA, the CDR3 is TGTGCCAGCAGTCATCAGAACAAAATATCCGGGGAGCTGTTTTTT. Together with reference TRBV25-1 and TRBJ2-2, the CDR3 gives the full variable domain: EADIYQTPRYLVIGTGKKITLECSQTMGHDKMYWYQQDPGMELHLIHYSYGVNSTEKGDLSSESTVSRIRTEHFPLTLESARPSHTSQYLCASSHQNKISGELFFGEGSRLTVL.

This clonotype was picked up a small number of times. The V and J genes are TRBV11-2 and TRBJ1-6; D gene unclear. The germline V gene encodes CDR1 SGHAT and CDR2 FQNNGV. V dropped 2 bases and J dropped 0 bases, with 5 bases sitting between them. This CDR3 is built from 15 residues. CDR3 sequence reads: CASSLPGSYNSPLHF. The DNA of the CDR3 is TGTGCCAGCAGCTTACCGGGCTCCTATAATTCACCCCTCCACTTT.